This paragraph covers one TCR beta chain sequence. The protocol was immunoSEQ multiplex PCR, while the TCRdb copy is restricted to in-frame clones and leaves out a portion. The sample carries about 210,000 clones, approximately 90% recorded once. The source of the sample is a study of blood T cell repertoires in COVID-19. The germline V and J ends were trimmed by 4 bases and 0 bases, with 12 bases remaining between them. This CDR3 contains 15 residues. Germline-derived CDR1 and CDR2 are MGHRA and YSYEKL. Cohort assignment relied on participant-reported clinical history. The gene calls are TRBV4-1 and TRBJ1-1, with D possibly TRBD1 on 6 matching bases. The material sequenced was PBMCs or T cells enriched from blood (not recorded which). The receptor's source is a man younger than 35 with acute COVID-19. CDR3 residues: CASSPQGSLNTEAFF. In nucleotides, the CDR3 is TGCGCCAGCAGCCCACAGGGCTCTCTGAACACTGAAGCTTTCTTT.